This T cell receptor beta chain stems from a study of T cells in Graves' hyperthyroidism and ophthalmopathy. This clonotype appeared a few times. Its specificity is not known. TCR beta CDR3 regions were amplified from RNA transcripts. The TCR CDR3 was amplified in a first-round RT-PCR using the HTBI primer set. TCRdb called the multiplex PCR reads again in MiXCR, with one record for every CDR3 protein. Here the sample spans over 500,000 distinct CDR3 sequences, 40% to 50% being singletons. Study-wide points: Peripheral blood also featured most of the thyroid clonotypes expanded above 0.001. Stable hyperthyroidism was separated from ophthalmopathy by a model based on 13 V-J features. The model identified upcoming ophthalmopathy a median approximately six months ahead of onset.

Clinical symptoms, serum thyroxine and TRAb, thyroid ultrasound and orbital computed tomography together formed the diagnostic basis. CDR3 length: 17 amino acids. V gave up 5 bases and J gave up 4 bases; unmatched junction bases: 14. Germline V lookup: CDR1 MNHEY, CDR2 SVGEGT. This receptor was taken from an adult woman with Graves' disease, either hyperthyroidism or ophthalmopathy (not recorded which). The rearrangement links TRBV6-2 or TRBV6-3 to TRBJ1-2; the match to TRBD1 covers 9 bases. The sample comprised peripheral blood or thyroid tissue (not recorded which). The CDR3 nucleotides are TGTGCCAGCAGTCGACGAGAGAACAGGGGGCGCGGCTATGGCTACACCTTC. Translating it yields CASSRRENRGRGYGYTF.